The clone carrying this TCR beta chain has just a few counts. Its specificity is not known. These data are taken from a study of molecular identifiers for immune sequencing clone quantification. Study results and limitations: Over 99% of CMV-specific effector molecules, but under 1% of naive ones, were in clones above 20 copies.

TCRdb analysed the PCR reads with MiXCR anew, one entry per CDR3 protein. Of nearly 650,000 distinct CDR3 sequences listed, roughly 25% are singletons. When naive CD8 T cells were sorted, they were gated as CD8+CD4-CCR7+CD45RA+. CDR1 SGDLS and CDR2 YYNGEE come from the germline V gene. This CDR3 has 15 residues. V was shortened by 3 bases and J by 1 base, with 10 bases between the two germline ends. The sample comprised naive CD8+ T cells from blood, with Jurkat cell RNA spiked in. Subset in this sample: FACS-sorted CD8+CD4-CCR7+CD45RA+ naive T cells. V usage is TRBV9 and J usage is TRBJ2-2; D remains ambiguous. This receptor was taken from a human donor in good health. Some libraries in this study had Jurkat cell RNA spiked in. The CDR3 DNA follows: TGTGCCAGCAGCGGTGAAGCCCTGAACACCGGGGAGCTGTTTTTT. Its protein product is CASSGEALNTGELFF.